The present T cell receptor beta chain was sequenced within a study of CDR3 diversity in severe acne. TCRdb re-called the PCR reads with MiXCR, one entry per CDR3 protein. The repertoire holds more than 85,000 distinct CDR3 sequences, with around 56% as singletons. Trimming left V 5 bases short and J 4 bases short, with 17 bases between. This CDR3 has 16 residues. Looked up from germline, CDR1 is SEHNR and CDR2 is FQNEAQ (reference sequence). This clonotype was recorded at least ten times. The V and J genes are TRBV7-9 and TRBJ1-4; D is undetermined. Sequencing was performed on blood. The TCR sequence derives from a male donor with acne. CDR3 DNA sequence: TGTGCCAGCAGCCACAAACTCGGGGTAGTTAATGAAAAACTGTTTTTT. The encoded protein is CASSHKLGVVNEKLFF.